This T cell receptor beta chain was captured in a study of CD8+CD57+ T cells in acquired aplastic anemia. Study in general: An average of roughly 3 ug of DNA was obtained from sorted CD4+ and CD8+ cells.

Profiling of TCR beta VDJ combinations and CDR3 sequences used genomic DNA as template. One entry per CDR3 protein results from TCRdb running MiXCR on the reads. The sample has 130,000 or so distinct CDR3 sequences, about 50% seen once. Concerning this clonotype: Its cognate antigen is unknown.

Patients sequenced had flow cytometry evidence of CD8+CD57+ cell expansion. Trimming removed 5 bases from V and 12 bases from J, with 17 bases in between. The germline V gene has CDR1 SGHVS and CDR2 FNYEAQ. There are 12 residues in the CDR3. General study results and limits: The study identified 25 to 30 CD8+ CDR3 sequences shared by patients and controls. Significant differences in CD8+ Simpson's diversity were not observed between patients and controls.

The receptor was isolated from a human donor with aplastic anemia. Material: sorted CD4+, CD8+, or CD8+CD57+ T cells (not recorded which) from PBMCs. V usage is TRBV7-6 and J usage is TRBJ2-7, with D perhaps matching TRBD2 (6 bases). The CDR3 DNA follows: TGTGCCAGCAGCCCGACGGCGGAGGGTCTGTACTTC. This codes for CASSPTAEGLYF.